Below, 12 T cell receptor beta chains from the same sample are listed, as sequenced in a study of early T cells in non-severe SARS-CoV-2 infection. TCRdb passed the 5' RACE reads through MiXCR, listing each CDR3 protein once. This table holds more than 40,000 distinct CDR3 sequences, approximately 5.9% found once. The sample consisted of whole blood, taken at baseline. The receptor source for this set is an adult who was a healthcare worker with PCR-confirmed SARS-CoV-2 infection or an uninfected control (not recorded which).

This clonotype has a count of ten or more. This chain uses TRBV11-2 with TRBJ2-1; D is possibly TRBD2 (5 bases). Germline V gives CDR1 SGHAT, CDR2 FQNNGV. V dropped 5 bases and J dropped 7 bases, with 12 bases sitting between them. The CDR3 spans 13 residues. DNA for the CDR3: TGTGCCAGCAGCCTGGGAGAAGGGAATGAGCAGTTCTTC. This encodes CASSLGEGNEQFF.

In this sample, this clonotype turned up a few times. This rearrangement joins TRBV5-1 to TRBJ2-1; D uncertain. The CDR3 sequence is 14 residues long. In germline, CDR1 is SGHRS, CDR2 YFSETQ. V lost 3 bases to trimming and J lost 6 bases, with 13 bases between them. The CDR3 spells CASSSPPSSNEQFF. CDR3 DNA: TGCGCCAGCAGCTCCCCCCCCTCGAGCAATGAGCAGTTCTTC.

This clonotype showed up many times. The CDR3 spells CASTRDPLRDQGEQFF. CDR3 bases: TGTGCCAGTACCCGGGACCCCCTGAGGGATCAGGGTGAGCAGTTCTTC. The V call is TRBV19, the J call TRBJ2-1, with D perhaps TRBD1 or TRBD2 (5 bases each). The CDR3 runs to 16 residues. Trimming cost V 7 bases and J 9 bases, with 25 bases left between them. CDR1 is LNHDA and CDR2 is SQIVND in the germline V gene (reference sequence).

This clonotype was recorded many times. The gene calls are TRBV28 and TRBJ2-1; TRBD2 agrees at 8 bases. This CDR3 comprises 16 residues. Germline CDR1 reads MDHEN; CDR2 reads SYDVKM. J was trimmed by 7 bases and V by 2 bases; bases with no gene match: 10. CDR3 protein: CASSLGVSGTKNEQFF. CDR3 bases: TGTGCCAGCAGTTTAGGCGTTAGCGGGACGAAGAATGAGCAGTTCTTC.

This clonotype was observed at least ten times. This chain joins TRBV20-1 and TRBJ2-5; 9 nucleotides match TRBD2. This CDR3 is built from 14 residues. From germline, CDR1 is DFQATT and CDR2 SNEGSKA (reference sequence). The trim removed 8 bases at V and 3 bases at J, leaving 10 bases unmatched. CDR3: CSPYTTSGKETQYF. As DNA, the CDR3 is TGCAGTCCATATACGACTAGCGGAAAAGAGACCCAGTACTTC.

In this sample, this clonotype turned up many times. The rearrangement uses TRBV30 and TRBJ2-2; D unclear. V was cut by 4 bases and J by 4 bases, with 16 bases left in between. Germline assignment: CDR1 GTSNPN and CDR2 SVGIG (reference sequence). The CDR3 loop spans 15 amino acids. CDR3 nucleotides: TGTGCCTGGAAGGCCGGCAGGAGCAGCACCGGGGAGCTGTTTTTT. Encoded protein: CAWKAGRSSTGELFF.

The V call is TRBV12-3 or TRBV12-4, the J call TRBJ2-2, with 10 bases lining up with TRBD1. This CDR3 has 15 amino acids. Unmatched junction bases numbered 4, after V lost 5 bases and J lost 4 bases. The CDR3: CASSPRTGGTGELFF. CDR3 nucleotides: TGTGCCAGCAGTCCTCGGACAGGGGGCACCGGGGAGCTGTTTTTT.

This clonotype has a count of ten or more. The chain links TRBV7-2 to TRBJ2-2, with D unresolved. The CDR3 totals 14 residues. Per the germline V gene, CDR1 is SGHTA and CDR2 is FQGNSA. The V end was cut by 3 bases, the J end by 1 base, with 6 bases between. The CDR3 reads CASSLLQNTGELFF. The CDR3 DNA reads TGTGCCAGCAGCTTGTTGCAGAACACCGGGGAGCTGTTTTTT.

A few counts support this clonotype. J is TRBJ2-5 and V is TRBV30; D may be TRBD2 (6 bases). With 3 bases removed from V and 5 bases from J, the gap between germline ends came to 10 bases. The germline CDR1 and CDR2 sequences are GTSNPN and SVGIG (reference sequence). CDR3 length equals 12 residues. DNA of the CDR3: TGTGCCTGGAGACCAGGGAGGGAGACCCAGTACTTC. It specifies CAWRPGRETQYF.

The gene calls are TRBV19 and TRBJ2-1; tentatively, D is TRBD1 (6 bases). The CDR3 is made up of 14 amino acids. Looked up from germline, CDR1 is LNHDA and CDR2 is SQIVND (reference sequence). Trimming took 6 bases from V and 2 from J, leaving 11 bases between them. CDR3 loop: CASSARDTYNEQFF. The CDR3 region has the DNA TGTGCCAGTAGCGCCCGGGACACCTACAATGAGCAGTTCTTC.

This clonotype was detected many times. The chain has TRBV6-5 and TRBJ2-4; no definite D call. Trimming shortened V by 6 bases and J by 0 bases, and 6 bases separated the two germline ends. CDR1 and CDR2 (germline): MNHEY, SVGAGI. This CDR3 is built from 13 residues. As DNA, the CDR3 is TGTGCCAGCAGGACGCTAGCCAAAAACATTCAGTACTTC. This sequence encodes CASRTLAKNIQYF.

The chain uses TRBV27 and TRBJ2-3; the match to TRBD2 covers 9 bases. The CDR3 sequence is 14 residues long. Germline CDR1 is MNHEY and CDR2 is SMNVEV (reference sequence). V was pared by 8 bases and J by 0 bases, with 3 bases of the junction left unmatched. The DNA of the CDR3 is TGTGCCAGCGCGGGACTAGCTAGCACAGATACGCAGTATTTT. This sequence encodes CASAGLASTDTQYF.